This entry describes one T cell receptor (beta chain). The antigen remains undetermined. Germline V CDR1 and CDR2: SGHNT, YENEEA. CDR3 length equals 16 residues. J gave up 7 bases and V 4 bases, and 9 bases lay outside the gene matches. Measured with immunoSEQ multiplex PCR; TCRdb has only the in-frame clones, and not every one. The data hold some 30,000 clones, with roughly 87% observed a single time. This sample is part of a study of lymphopenia after photon versus proton radiotherapy. Study-wide results and caveats: Relative stability marked proton patients; photon patients lost diversity and naive cells.

The source material was peripheral blood, sampled from a patient treated with proton-based radiotherapy. This clonotype was obtained from a woman aged 55-69 years with cholangiocarcinoma. Some clones in this sample may be carry-over from other donors' samples. V usage is TRBV11-3 and J usage is TRBJ2-1; 11 bases align to TRBD1. CDR3 residues: CASSSTGQGDENEQFF. CDR3 nucleotides: TGTGCCAGCAGCTCGACGGGACAGGGGGACGAAAATGAGCAGTTCTTC.